The T cell receptor (beta chain) under discussion was sequenced for a study of blood T cell repertoires in COVID-19. Across the whole study: Whether acute or convalescent, the COVID-19 samples came from the United States, Italy and Spain.

V lost 5 bases to trimming and J lost 4 bases; unmatched junction nucleotides: 10. The germline V gene has CDR1 MDHEN and CDR2 SYDVKM. The CDR3 totals 16 residues. Generated by immunoSEQ multiplex PCR, the TCRdb table keeps only in-frame clones and is missing some. The sample carries some 110,000 clones, 76% recorded once. This TCR was recovered from a man older than 75 with COVID-19, enrolled during active disease. V gene TRBV28 combines with J gene TRBJ1-5; 8 nucleotides match TRBD1. The sequencing sample was made of peripheral blood. The CDR3 DNA sequence: TGTGCCAGCAGTACAATCGGACAGGGTGGAAATCAGCCCCAGCATTTT. It specifies CASSTIGQGGNQPQHF.